This T cell receptor beta chain emerged from a study of CD8+ T cells in alopecia areata. Notes on the study in general: Under tofacitinib, numerous expanded lesional clonotypes remained detectable in scalp and blood.

Documented treatment: oral pan-JAK inhibitor, 5-10 mg twice daily. Isolated RNA was reverse transcribed into cDNA used as the sequencing template. Only in-frame clones appear in the TCRdb table, and some are missing; sequencing was by immunoSEQ multiplex PCR. This sample carries some 240,000 clones, around 57% of them seen once, and the ten largest clones take about 1.4%. V shed 6 bases and J 5 bases; nucleotides not matched to a gene: 0. From germline, CDR1 is ENHRY and CDR2 SYGVKD. This CDR3 contains 11 residues. This clone was recorded at least ten times. Its antigen remains unidentified. This sample comprised CD4+ T cells sorted from blood, obtained at week 4, from a patient treated with tofacitinib. The sequence came from a human donor with alopecia areata. The V and J genes are TRBV10-3 and TRBJ2-5; TRBD1 aligns across 7 bases. The CDR3 region is CAIRDRETQYF. For the CDR3, the DNA is TGTGCCATCAGGGACAGGGAGACCCAGTACTTC.